The sequence of this T cell receptor (beta chain) was determined in a study of circulating CD8 cells and anti-PD-1 response in melanoma. Relative to its sample, this clonotype is large. V lost 4 bases to trimming and J lost 6 bases, with 9 bases between them. The CDR3 covers 12 residues. The germline CDR1 and CDR2 sequences are SNHLY and FYNNEI. The QIAseq Immune Repertoire TCR panel built the libraries from about 14 ng of total RNA. Each CDR3 protein gets one entry after TCRdb re-called the reads with MiXCR. The sample has 300 to 400 distinct CDR3 sequences, approximately 10% seen once. Four subsets defined by PD-1 and/or TIGIT were sorted from live CD3+CD8+TCRalphabeta+ cells.

The clonotype was recovered from a human donor with melanoma. The chain is built from TRBV2 and TRBJ1-2; D perhaps matches TRBD1 (6 bases). The specimen was CD8+ T cells from PBMCs, collected at baseline or after one month of anti-PD-1 therapy (not recorded which). This CDR3 is CASSAAGDGYTF. The CDR3 nucleotides read TGTGCCAGCAGTGCCGCAGGGGATGGCTACACCTTC.